The table lists the clone carrying this T cell receptor beta chain with a count of one. Its cognate antigen is unknown. Assay used: immunoSEQ multiplex PCR; TCRdb lists only in-frame clones, some missing. The table records about 78,000 clones, about nine tenths of them present only once. The data belong to a study of OX40 agonist ivuxolimab in advanced cancers. On the study more broadly: People who had prior anti-PD-1, anti-PD-L1 or anti-CTLA-4 therapy could take part, and under 45% had some. Three individuals attained partial responses, comprising one hepatocellular carcinoma case and two cutaneous melanoma cases.

Findings of the study overall: Dose levels from 0.1 to 3.0 mg/kg saw CD4+ and CD8+ blood T cells expand clonally by week 6. The study found that CD8+ T cells averaged more expanded clones than CD4+.

The receptor was isolated from an adult with an advanced solid tumor such as melanoma, head and neck, liver or kidney cancer. The sample was CD4+ or CD8+ T cells sorted from blood, taken in a trial of the OX40 agonist ivuxolimab.

CDR3 nucleotide sequence: TGTGCCAGCAGCTTTAGTCAGGACTCTGGAAACACCATATATTTT. Protein: CASSFSQDSGNTIYF. This sequence joins TRBV7-2 and TRBJ1-3; D gene ambiguous. CDR1 is SGHTA, CDR2 FQGNSA, per germline. Trimming took 3 bases from V and 0 from J, leaving 9 bases between them. The CDR3 has 15 residues.